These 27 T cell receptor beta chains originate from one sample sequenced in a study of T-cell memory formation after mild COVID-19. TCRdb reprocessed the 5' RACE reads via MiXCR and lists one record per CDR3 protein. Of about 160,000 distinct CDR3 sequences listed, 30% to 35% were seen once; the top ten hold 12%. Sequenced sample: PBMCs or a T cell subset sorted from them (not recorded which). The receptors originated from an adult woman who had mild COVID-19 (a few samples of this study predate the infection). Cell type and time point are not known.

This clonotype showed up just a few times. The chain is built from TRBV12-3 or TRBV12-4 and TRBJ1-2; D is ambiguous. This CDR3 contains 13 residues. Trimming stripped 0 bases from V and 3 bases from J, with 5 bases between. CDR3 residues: CASSLAQDYGYTF. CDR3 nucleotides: TGTGCCAGCAGTTTAGCGCAGGACTATGGCTACACCTTC.

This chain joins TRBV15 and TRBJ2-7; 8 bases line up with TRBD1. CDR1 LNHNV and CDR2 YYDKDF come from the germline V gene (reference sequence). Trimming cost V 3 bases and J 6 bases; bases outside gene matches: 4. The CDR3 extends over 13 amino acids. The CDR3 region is CATSRTGVGEQYF. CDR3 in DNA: TGTGCCACCAGCAGGACAGGGGTCGGCGAGCAGTACTTC.

CDR3 nucleotides: TGTGCCAGCAGGACAGGGACCTCCTACAATGAGCAGTTCTTC. It translates to CASRTGTSYNEQFF. The gene calls are TRBV6-6 and TRBJ2-1, with 7 bases matching TRBD1. Trimming removed 6 bases from V and 0 bases from J; junction bases left unmatched: 2. The CDR3 is 14 amino acids. CDR1 and CDR2 from the germline V gene are MNHNY and SVGAGI (reference sequence).

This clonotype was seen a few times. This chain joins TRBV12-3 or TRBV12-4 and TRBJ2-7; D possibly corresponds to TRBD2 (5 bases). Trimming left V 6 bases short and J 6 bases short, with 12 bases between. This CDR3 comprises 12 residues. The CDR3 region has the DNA TGTGCCAGCAGCCCAAGACTACGCGAGCAGTACTTC. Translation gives CASSPRLREQYF.

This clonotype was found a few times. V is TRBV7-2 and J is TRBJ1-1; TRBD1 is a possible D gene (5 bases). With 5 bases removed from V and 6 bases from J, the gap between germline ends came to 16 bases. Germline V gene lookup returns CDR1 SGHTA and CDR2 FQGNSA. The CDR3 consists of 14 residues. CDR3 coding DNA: TGTGCCAGCAGCCCACTGGGGGTGGGTGCTGAAGCTTTCTTT. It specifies CASSPLGVGAEAFF.

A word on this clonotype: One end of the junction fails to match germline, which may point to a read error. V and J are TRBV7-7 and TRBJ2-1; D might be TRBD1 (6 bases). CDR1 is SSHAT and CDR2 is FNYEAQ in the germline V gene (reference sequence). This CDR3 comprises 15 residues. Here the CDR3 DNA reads TGTGCTAGCAGCCCCGGGACACTTACCTACAATGAGCAGTTCTTC. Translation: CASSPGTLTYNEQFF.

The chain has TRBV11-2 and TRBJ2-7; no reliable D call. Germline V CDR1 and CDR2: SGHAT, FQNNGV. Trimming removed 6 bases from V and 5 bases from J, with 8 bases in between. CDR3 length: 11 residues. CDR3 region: CASRLFNEQYF. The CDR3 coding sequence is TGTGCCAGCAGGTTATTTAACGAGCAGTACTTC.

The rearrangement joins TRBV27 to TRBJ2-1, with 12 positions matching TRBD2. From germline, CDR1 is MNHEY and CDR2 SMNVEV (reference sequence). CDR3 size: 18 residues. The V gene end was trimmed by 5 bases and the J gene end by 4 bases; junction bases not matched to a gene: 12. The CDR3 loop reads CASSTTSGSLLVYNEQFF. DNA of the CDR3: TGTGCCAGCAGTACGACTAGCGGGAGCCTTCTCGTATACAATGAGCAGTTCTTC.

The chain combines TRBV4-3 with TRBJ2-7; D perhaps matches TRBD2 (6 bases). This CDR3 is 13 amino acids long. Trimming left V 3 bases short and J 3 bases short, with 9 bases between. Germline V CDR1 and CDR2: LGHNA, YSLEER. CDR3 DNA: TGCGCCAGCAGCCAGTACGGGGGCTACGAGCAGTACTTC. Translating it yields CASSQYGGYEQYF.

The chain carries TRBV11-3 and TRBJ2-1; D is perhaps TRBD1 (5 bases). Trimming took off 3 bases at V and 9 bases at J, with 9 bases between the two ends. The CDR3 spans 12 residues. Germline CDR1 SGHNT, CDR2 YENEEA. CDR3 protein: CASSFERGEQFF. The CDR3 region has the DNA TGTGCCAGCAGCTTTGAAAGGGGTGAGCAGTTCTTC.

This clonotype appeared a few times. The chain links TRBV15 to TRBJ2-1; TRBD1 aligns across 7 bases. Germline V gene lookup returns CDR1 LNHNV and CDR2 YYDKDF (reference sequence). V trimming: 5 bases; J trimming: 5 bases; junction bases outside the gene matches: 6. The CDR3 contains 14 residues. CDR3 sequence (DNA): TGTGCCACCAGCCCCCAGGGGGTGAACAATGAGCAGTTCTTC. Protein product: CATSPQGVNNEQFF.

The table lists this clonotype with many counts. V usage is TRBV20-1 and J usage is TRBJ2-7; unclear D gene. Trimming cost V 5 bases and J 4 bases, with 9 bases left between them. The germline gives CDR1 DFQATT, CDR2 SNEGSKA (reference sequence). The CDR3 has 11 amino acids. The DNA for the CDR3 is TGCAGTGCTCTTACCTCATACGAGCAGTACTTC. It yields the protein CSALTSYEQYF.

The CDR3 region has the DNA TGTGCCAGCAGTGAAGTCGTCAGTATGGGGGGAAACACCATATATTTT. Translation gives CASSEVVSMGGNTIYF. The V and J genes are TRBV2 and TRBJ1-3, with D uncertain. The CDR3 is 16 amino acids. The germline CDR1 and CDR2 sequences are SNHLY and FYNNEI. Between the trimmed V and J ends, which lost 1 base and 4 bases, there was a span of 14 bases.

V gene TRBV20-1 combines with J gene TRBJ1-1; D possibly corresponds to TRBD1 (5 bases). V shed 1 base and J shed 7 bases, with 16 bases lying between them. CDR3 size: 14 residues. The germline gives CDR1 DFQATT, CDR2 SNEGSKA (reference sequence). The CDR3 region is CSARVAGRGFEAFF. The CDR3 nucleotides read TGCAGTGCTAGAGTCGCAGGGAGGGGTTTTGAAGCTTTCTTT.

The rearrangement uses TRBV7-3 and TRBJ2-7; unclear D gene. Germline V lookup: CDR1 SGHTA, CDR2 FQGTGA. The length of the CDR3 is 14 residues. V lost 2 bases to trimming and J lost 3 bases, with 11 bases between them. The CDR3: CASSLYPQSYEQYF. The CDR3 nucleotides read TGTGCCAGCAGCTTATACCCTCAGAGCTACGAGCAGTACTTC.

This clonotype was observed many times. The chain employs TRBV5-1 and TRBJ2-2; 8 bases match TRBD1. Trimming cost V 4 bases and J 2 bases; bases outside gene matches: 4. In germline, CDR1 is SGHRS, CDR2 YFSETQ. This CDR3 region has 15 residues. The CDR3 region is CASSLGQGNTGELFF. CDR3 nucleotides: TGCGCCAGCAGCCTCGGACAGGGTAACACCGGGGAGCTGTTTTTT. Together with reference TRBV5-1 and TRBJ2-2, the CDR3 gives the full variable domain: KAGVTQTPRYLIKTRGQQVTLSCSPISGHRSVSWYQQTPGQGLQFLFEYFSETQRNKGNFPGRFSGRQFSNSRSEMNVSTLELGDSALYLCASSLGQGNTGELFFGEGSRLTVL.

CDR3 residues: CASSLLAIIQYF. In DNA form, the CDR3 reads TGTGCCAGCAGTCTACTAGCTATCATTCAGTACTTC. The V and J genes are TRBV2 and TRBJ2-4; a weak D match, TRBD2 (6 bases). Germline CDR1 and CDR2: SNHLY and FYNNEI. Deletions cut 5 bases from V and 9 bases from J, with 11 bases between. This CDR3 spans 12 amino acids. The full variable domain, rest sourced from reference TRBV2 and TRBJ2-4, is EPEVTQTPSHQVTQMGQEVILRCVPISNHLYFYWYRQILGQKVEFLVSFYNNEISEKSEIFDDQFSVERPDGSNFTLKIRSTKLEDSAMYFCASSLLAIIQYFGAGTRLSVL.

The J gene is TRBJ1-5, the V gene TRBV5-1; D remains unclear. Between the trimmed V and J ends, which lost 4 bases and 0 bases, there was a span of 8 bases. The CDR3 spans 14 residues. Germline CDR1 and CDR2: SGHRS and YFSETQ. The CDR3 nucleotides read TGCGCCAGCAGCCCCGGGGATAGCAATCAGCCCCAGCATTTT. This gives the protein CASSPGDSNQPQHF.

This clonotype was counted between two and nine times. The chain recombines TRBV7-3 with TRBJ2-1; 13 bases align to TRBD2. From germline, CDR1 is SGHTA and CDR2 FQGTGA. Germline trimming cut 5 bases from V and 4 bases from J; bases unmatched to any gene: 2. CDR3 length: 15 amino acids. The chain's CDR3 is CASSGTSGNYNEQFF. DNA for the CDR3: TGTGCCAGCAGCGGGACTAGCGGGAATTACAATGAGCAGTTCTTC.

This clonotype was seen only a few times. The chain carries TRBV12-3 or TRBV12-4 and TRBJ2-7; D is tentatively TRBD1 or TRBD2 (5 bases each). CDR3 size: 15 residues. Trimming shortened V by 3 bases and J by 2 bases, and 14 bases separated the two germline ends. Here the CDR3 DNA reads TGTGCCAGCAGTTTGGCGACGGGGACCCCCTACGAGCAGTACTTC. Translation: CASSLATGTPYEQYF.

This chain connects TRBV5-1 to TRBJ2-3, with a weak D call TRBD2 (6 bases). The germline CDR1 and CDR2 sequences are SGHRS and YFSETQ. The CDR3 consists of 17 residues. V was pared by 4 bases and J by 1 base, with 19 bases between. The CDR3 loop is CASSPVSGGPRTDTQYF. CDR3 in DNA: TGCGCCAGCAGCCCGGTTTCCGGGGGACCTCGCACAGATACGCAGTATTTT.

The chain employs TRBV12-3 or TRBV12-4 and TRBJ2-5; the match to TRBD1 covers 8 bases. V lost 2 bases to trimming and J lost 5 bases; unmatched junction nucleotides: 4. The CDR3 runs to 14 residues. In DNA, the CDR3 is TGTGCCAGCAGTTTATCAGGGGGCCTGGAGACCCAGTACTTC. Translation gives CASSLSGGLETQYF.

This CDR3 reads CASSYSWASGTQETQYF. CDR3 sequence (DNA): TGTGCCAGCAGTTACTCATGGGCTAGCGGAACTCAAGAGACCCAGTACTTC. The chain couples TRBV6-5 to TRBJ2-5; 7 bases are shared with TRBD2. CDR1 is MNHEY, CDR2 SVGAGI, per germline. The CDR3 is made up of 17 amino acids. V shed 0 bases and J 2 bases; nucleotides not matched to a gene: 9.

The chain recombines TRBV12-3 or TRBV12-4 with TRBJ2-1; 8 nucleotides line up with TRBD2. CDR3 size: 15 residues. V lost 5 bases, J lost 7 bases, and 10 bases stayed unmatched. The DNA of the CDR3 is TGTGCCAGCAGTAAGCGGGGGCTGGCAGGGAATGAGCAGTTCTTC. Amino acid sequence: CASSKRGLAGNEQFF.

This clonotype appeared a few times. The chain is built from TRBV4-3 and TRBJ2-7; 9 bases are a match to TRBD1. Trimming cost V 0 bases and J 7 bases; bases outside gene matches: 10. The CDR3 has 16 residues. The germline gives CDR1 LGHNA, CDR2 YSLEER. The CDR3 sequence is CASSQDPKDRGGEQYF. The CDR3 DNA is TGCGCCAGCAGCCAAGACCCCAAGGACAGGGGAGGGGAGCAGTACTTC.

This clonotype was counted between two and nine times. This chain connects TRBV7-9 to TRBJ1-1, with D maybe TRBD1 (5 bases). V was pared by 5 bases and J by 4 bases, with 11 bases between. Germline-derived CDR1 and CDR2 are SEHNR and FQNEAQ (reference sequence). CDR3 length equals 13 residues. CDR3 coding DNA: TGTGCCAGCAGCCCGGGACGGCCCACTGAAGCTTTCTTT. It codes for CASSPGRPTEAFF.

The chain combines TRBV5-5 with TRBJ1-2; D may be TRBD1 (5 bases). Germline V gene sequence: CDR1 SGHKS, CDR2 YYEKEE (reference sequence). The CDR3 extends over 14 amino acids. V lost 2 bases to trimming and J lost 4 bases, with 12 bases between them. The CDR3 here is CASSFAGLGYGYTF. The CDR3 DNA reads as TGTGCCAGCAGCTTCGCAGGGCTTGGCTATGGCTACACCTTC. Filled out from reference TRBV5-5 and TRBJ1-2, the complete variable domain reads DAGVTQSPTHLIKTRGQQVTLRCSPISGHKSVSWYQQVLGQGPQFIFQYYEKEERGRGNFPDRFSARQFPNYSSELNVNALLLGDSALYLCASSFAGLGYGYTFGSGTRLTVV.